Listed here are 4 T cell receptor beta chains from one sample, sequenced in a study of blood T cell repertoires in COVID-19. The method was immunoSEQ multiplex PCR; TCRdb's version includes in-frame clones alone and lacks a portion of them. There are about 50,000 clones in the sample; 87% occur only once, and 15% lies in the top ten. Sequencing used peripheral blood. These receptors originate from a human donor in a cohort sampled during active COVID-19.

The chain has TRBV28 and TRBJ1-4; D remains unclear. In germline, CDR1 is MDHEN, CDR2 SYDVKM. The V and J ends lost 5 bases and 0 bases respectively, with 10 bases between them. This CDR3 region has 15 residues. Written as DNA, the CDR3 is TGTGCCAGCAGTCCCACGGGTGCAACTAATGAAAAACTGTTTTTT. It yields the protein CASSPTGATNEKLFF.

This clone was counted a few times. CDR3: CASSFLQYEQYF. The DNA of the CDR3 is TGTGCCAGCAGCTTCTTACAGTACGAGCAGTACTTC. The chain couples TRBV7-2 to TRBJ2-7; D ambiguous. Trimming left V 3 bases short and J 4 bases short, with 7 bases between. The CDR3 spans 12 residues. Germline V gives CDR1 SGHTA, CDR2 FQGNSA.

The chain has TRBV15 and TRBJ2-7; the match to TRBD2 covers 7 bases. Germline lookup yields CDR1 LNHNV and CDR2 YYDKDF (reference sequence). The CDR3 runs to 15 residues. V lost 0 bases to trimming and J lost 3 bases; unmatched junction nucleotides: 5. In DNA, the CDR3 is TGTGCCACCAGCAGAGATCAAAGCGGGGTCTACGAGCAGTACTTC. As protein: CATSRDQSGVYEQYF.

The V gene is TRBV27, the J gene TRBJ2-7, with TRBD2 identical over 9 bases. V lost 0 bases, J lost 4 bases, and 7 bases stayed unmatched. CDR1 is MNHEY, CDR2 SMNVEV, per germline (reference sequence). This CDR3 comprises 16 residues. As DNA, the CDR3 is TGTGCCAGCAGTTTATCGCGGAGCGGGGGGCCGTACGAGCAGTACTTC. Encoded protein: CASSLSRSGGPYEQYF.